Below, 26 T cell receptor beta chains from the same sample are listed, as sequenced in a study of T cell repertoires in cytomegalovirus infection (dated 2019 in TCRdb). Sequencer: Illumina HiSeq 1500. The public sequencing data were trimmed at Q25 with fastp and processed into clonotypes with MiXCR by TCRdb, which kept only in-frame beta chains. Rows with a matching CDR3 protein are joined into one entry that keeps the most common DNA and genes. Present in this sample are more than 500,000 distinct CDR3 sequences, approximately 15% of which were seen just once. The ten most abundant clones make up approximately 24% of the sample. The specimen sequenced was CD8+ T cells from PBMCs. These receptors were obtained from a human donor in good health (CMV status not recorded). Some clones in this sample may be carry-over from other donors' samples.

This clonotype was found a few times. The rearrangement uses TRBV11-2 and TRBJ1-2; 7 bases are shared with TRBD1. Germline values: CDR1 SGHAT, CDR2 FQNNGV. Trimming cost V 0 bases and J 4 bases; bases outside gene matches: 11. This CDR3 has 17 amino acids. The CDR3, as DNA: TGTGCCAGCAGCTTAGATGGGACAGTAGGAAGTTTCTATGGCTACACCTTC. It is translated as CASSLDGTVGSFYGYTF.

This clonotype was seen at least ten times. The chain is built from TRBV7-9 and TRBJ2-7; D could derive from TRBD1 or TRBD2 (6 bases each). This CDR3 is built from 13 residues. Germline V gives CDR1 SEHNR, CDR2 FQNEAQ (reference sequence). Trimming took 9 bases from V and 3 from J, leaving 15 bases between them. This CDR3 reads CASEGEENYEQYF. The CDR3 DNA follows: TGTGCCAGTGAGGGGGAGGAAAACTACGAGCAGTACTTC.

This clonotype turned up a few times. The V gene is TRBV27, the J gene TRBJ1-2; maybe TRBD1 (5 bases). The V end was cut by 2 bases, the J end by 1 base, with 8 bases between. Germline V gene data show CDR1 as MNHEY and CDR2 as SMNVEV (reference sequence). The CDR3 covers 14 residues. This CDR3 reads CASSLRGYNYGYTF. CDR3 sequence (DNA): TGTGCCAGCAGTTTAAGGGGATATAACTATGGCTACACCTTC.

The chain couples TRBV19 to TRBJ1-2, with a weak D call TRBD1 (5 bases). From germline, CDR1 is LNHDA and CDR2 SQIVND (reference sequence). This CDR3 spans 13 amino acids. Trimming took off 7 bases at V and 4 bases at J, with 13 bases between the two ends. The CDR3 reads CASTIRGTYGYTF. The CDR3 DNA follows: TGTGCCAGTACCATTAGGGGTACCTATGGCTACACCTTC.

As DNA, the CDR3 is TGCGCCAGCAGCCAAGAAGCGAGACCGACGGATACGCAGTATTTT. It codes for CASSQEARPTDTQYF. The chain employs TRBV4-1 and TRBJ2-3; D remains unclear. Germline lookup yields CDR1 MGHRA and CDR2 YSYEKL. This CDR3 region has 15 residues. Deletions cut 0 bases from V and 6 bases from J, with 13 bases between.

On this clonotype itself: The missing conserved phenylalanine or tryptophan at the end of this CDR3 makes a read error likely. The V and J genes are TRBV28 and TRBJ2-6, with D unclear. V was shortened by 6 bases and J by 0 bases, with 18 bases between the two germline ends. The CDR3 covers 18 residues. Germline loops: CDR1 MDHEN, CDR2 SYDVKM. In DNA, the CDR3 is TGTGCCAGCAGCCTTTCCCCCCCAGGCCTCTCTGGGGCCAACGTCCTGACTTTA. Translated: CASSLSPPGLSGANVLTL.

This clonotype was seen at least ten times. The chain combines TRBV27 with TRBJ2-4, with D perhaps matching TRBD1 (6 bases). CDR3 length: 13 residues. Deletions cut 10 bases from V and 4 bases from J, with 14 bases between. Germline V gives CDR1 MNHEY, CDR2 SMNVEV (reference sequence). The CDR3 region is CATGRDTKNIQYF. As DNA, the CDR3 is TGTGCCACCGGACGGGACACTAAAAACATTCAGTACTTC.

The sample holds many counts of this clonotype. The chain recombines TRBV7-9 with TRBJ1-2; TRBD1 aligns across 7 bases. V shed 4 bases, J shed 1 base, and the junction held 9 bases outside the gene matches. The CDR3 spans 16 residues. Germline lookup yields CDR1 SEHNR and CDR2 FQNEAQ (reference sequence). CDR3 sequence (DNA): TGTGCCAGCAGCTCCCCCTCGGGACAGAATAACTATGGCTACACCTTC. Protein product: CASSSPSGQNNYGYTF. The full variable domain, in which reference TRBV7-9 and TRBJ1-2 provide the parts outside the CDR3, is DTGVSQNPRHKITKRGQNVTFRCDPISEHNRLYWYRQTLGQGPEFLTYFQNEAQLEKSRLLSDRFSAERPKGSFSTLEIQRTEQGDSAMYLCASSSPSGQNNYGYTFGSGTRLTVV.

V and J are TRBV11-2 and TRBJ1-5; the D gene is possibly TRBD1 (5 bases). Trimming took 0 bases from V and 6 from J, leaving 12 bases between them. Germline CDR1 and CDR2: SGHAT and FQNNGV. This CDR3 has 15 residues. The CDR3 spells CASSLDRGGIQPQHF. For the CDR3, the DNA is TGTGCCAGCAGCTTAGATCGGGGGGGGATTCAGCCCCAGCATTTT.

This clonotype has a single count. This chain uses TRBV12-3 or TRBV12-4 with TRBJ1-1; the D is unclear. This CDR3 region has 15 residues. V gave up 7 bases and J gave up 2 bases, with 17 bases separating them. In DNA, the CDR3 is TGTGCCAGCACCTCGAGCCGCGCTATTAACACTGAAGCTTTCTTT. Translation: CASTSSRAINTEAFF.

In its sample, this clonotype was seen many times. The J gene is TRBJ2-3, the V gene TRBV11-2; 13 nucleotides match TRBD2. The germline V gene has CDR1 SGHAT and CDR2 FQNNGV. The J segment lost 4 bases and the V segment lost 5 bases, leaving 6 bases of the junction unmatched. There are 16 residues in the CDR3. CDR3 protein: CASSLRGLAGADTQYF. The DNA of the CDR3 is TGTGCCAGCAGCCTTAGAGGACTAGCGGGAGCAGATACGCAGTATTTT.

This clonotype was picked up many times. The V call is TRBV7-9, the J call TRBJ2-7; 7 positions agree with TRBD1. Trimming took 5 bases from V and 4 from J; bases not matched to a gene: 8. In germline, CDR1 is SEHNR, CDR2 FQNEAQ (reference sequence). This CDR3 is 14 amino acids long. CDR3 nucleotides: TGTGCCAGCAGCCGAAAATCGACAGGGTACGAGCAGTACTTC. This encodes CASSRKSTGYEQYF.

The table lists this clonotype with a count of one. The chain employs TRBV11-2 and TRBJ2-3, with TRBD2 matching 8 bases. The J segment lost 6 bases and the V segment lost 4 bases, leaving 12 bases of the junction unmatched. The CDR3 covers 16 residues. Germline values: CDR1 SGHAT, CDR2 FQNNGV. The CDR3 region is CASSSGSGGQWDTQYF. Here the CDR3 DNA reads TGTGCCAGCAGCTCAGGTTCGGGGGGGCAGTGGGATACGCAGTATTTT.

The CDR3 loop is CATSAGQGEDGYTF. The CDR3 nucleotides are TGTGCCACCAGTGCTGGACAGGGTGAAGATGGCTACACCTTC. V usage is TRBV24-1 and J usage is TRBJ1-2; TRBD1 matches at 8 bases. The V and J ends lost 5 bases and 6 bases, in that order; junction bases with no gene match: 7. CDR1 KGHDR and CDR2 SFDVKD come from the germline V gene. This CDR3 is 14 amino acids long.

The rearrangement joins TRBV29-1 to TRBJ2-1; D unclear. The CDR3 runs 14 residues. CDR1 SQVTM and CDR2 ANQGSEA come from the germline V gene. The V gene lost 0 bases and the J gene lost 2 bases, with 8 bases spanning the gap. This CDR3 is CSVEDLTPYNEQFF. As DNA, the CDR3 is TGCAGCGTTGAAGATTTGACTCCCTACAATGAGCAGTTCTTC.

This clonotype was counted ten times or more. The chain joins TRBV5-4 to TRBJ1-1; 10 bases agree with TRBD1. V dropped 4 bases and J dropped 3; count of bases not matched to a gene: 6. CDR1 and CDR2 from the germline V gene are SGHNT and YYREEE (reference sequence). The CDR3 has 15 amino acids. For the CDR3, the DNA is TGTGCCAGCAGCGAACCCGGGACAGGGGACACTGAAGCTTTCTTT. Encoded protein: CASSEPGTGDTEAFF.

This clonotype turned up a few times. The rearrangement links TRBV6-1 to TRBJ2-7; D unclear. With 9 bases removed from V and 4 bases from J, the gap between germline ends came to 7 bases. CDR3 length: 10 residues. CDR1 and CDR2 from the germline V gene are MNHNS and SASEGT. The CDR3 loop is CARIGYEQYF. The CDR3 nucleotides are TGTGCCAGGATAGGTTACGAGCAGTACTTC.

This clonotype was observed at least ten times. V is TRBV28 and J is TRBJ2-6, with D unclear. The CDR3 has 15 residues. The germline gives CDR1 MDHEN, CDR2 SYDVKM. V dropped 3 bases and J dropped 0 bases, with 6 bases sitting between them. Here the CDR3 reads CASSLPFSGANVLTF. In nucleotides, the CDR3 is TGTGCCAGCAGTTTGCCCTTCTCTGGGGCCAACGTCCTGACTTTC.

This rearrangement joins TRBV7-9 to TRBJ1-5; D unresolved. The CDR3 loop spans 15 amino acids. Trimming pared 5 bases from V and 0 bases from J, leaving 11 bases between. Germline-derived CDR1 and CDR2 are SEHNR and FQNEAQ (reference sequence). CDR3 loop: CASSPGAYSNQPQHF. CDR3 nucleotide sequence: TGTGCCAGCAGCCCCGGAGCCTATAGCAATCAGCCCCAGCATTTT. Full variable domain (missing parts from reference TRBV7-9 and TRBJ1-5): DTGVSQNPRHKITKRGQNVTFRCDPISEHNRLYWYRQTLGQGPEFLTYFQNEAQLEKSRLLSDRFSAERPKGSFSTLEIQRTEQGDSAMYLCASSPGAYSNQPQHFGDGTRLSIL.

As concerns this clonotype: Possible read error: a much larger clone is one base away. For the CDR3, the DNA is TGTGCCAGCAGTGCGGAGAAGAACACTGAAGCTTTCTTT. Encoded protein: CASSAEKNTEAFF. The gene calls are TRBV7-6 and TRBJ1-1; D not certain. Per the germline V gene, CDR1 is SGHVS and CDR2 is FNYEAQ. The CDR3 loop spans 13 amino acids. V was pared by 6 bases and J by 1 base, with 9 bases between.

At least ten counts were recorded for this clonotype. V usage is TRBV7-9 and J usage is TRBJ1-2; D is unclear. CDR1 is SEHNR and CDR2 is FQNEAQ in the germline V gene (reference sequence). This CDR3 has 14 residues. The germline V and J ends were trimmed by 1 base and 4 bases, with 10 bases remaining between them. CDR3 residues: CASSLEKGPYGYTF. CDR3 coding DNA: TGTGCCAGCAGCTTAGAGAAAGGGCCCTATGGCTACACCTTC.

This clonotype was counted at least ten times. J is TRBJ1-4 and V is TRBV11-2, with D uncertain. V was trimmed by 1 base and J by 0 bases, leaving 6 bases between them. This CDR3 region has 15 residues. Germline V CDR1 and CDR2: SGHAT, FQNNGV. The CDR3 sequence: CASSLVLATNEKLFF. CDR3 sequence (DNA): TGTGCCAGCAGCTTAGTCCTTGCAACTAATGAAAAACTGTTTTTT.

This clonotype was found many times. The V gene is TRBV9, the J gene TRBJ1-4; a weak D match, TRBD1 (6 bases). This CDR3 is 14 amino acids long. Per germline, CDR1 SGDLS and CDR2 YYNGEE. V was clipped by 4 bases and J by 1 base, with 8 bases between them. The DNA of the CDR3 is TGTGCCAGCAGCCTGACAGGAACTAATGAAAAACTGTTTTTT. As protein: CASSLTGTNEKLFF.

In its sample, this clonotype was seen many times. The chain combines TRBV6-5 with TRBJ2-7, with a tentative D call TRBD2 (6 bases). CDR3 length: 16 amino acids. The V end lost 0 bases, the J end lost 5 bases, and 17 bases lay between the germline ends. Germline CDR1 is MNHEY and CDR2 is SVGAGI. In DNA, the CDR3 is TGTGCCAGCAGTTACTCATCGGGGGAATTTGCCCACGAGCAGTACTTC. It encodes CASSYSSGEFAHEQYF.

This clonotype was counted between two and nine times. V is TRBV3-1 and J is TRBJ2-7, with D perhaps matching TRBD1 (6 bases). Germline values: CDR1 LGHDT, CDR2 YNNKEL (reference sequence). The CDR3 is made up of 15 amino acids. V gave up 0 bases and J gave up 3 bases, with 12 bases separating them. The CDR3 DNA is TGTGCCAGCAGCCAAGAGACAGGAAGGAACTACGAGCAGTACTTC. This gives the protein CASSQETGRNYEQYF.

This clonotype was observed many times. The chain carries TRBV15 and TRBJ2-1; 10 positions agree with TRBD2. The CDR3 is made up of 16 amino acids. CDR1 and CDR2 (germline): LNHNV, YYDKDF (reference sequence). The trim removed 0 bases at V and 4 bases at J, leaving 3 bases unmatched. The CDR3 nucleotides read TGTGCCACCAGCAGAGATGCTAGCGGGGGTTACAATGAGCAGTTCTTC. This translates into CATSRDASGGYNEQFF.